One and the same sample provided the 20 T cell receptor beta chains below, sequenced in a study of blood T cell repertoires in COVID-19. Profiled with immunoSEQ multiplex PCR; TCRdb holds only in-frame clones, not every one. The profile shows under 250,000 clones, about 82% of them singletons. Sequenced: peripheral blood. These receptors all come from a woman of 80 years or more with COVID-19, enrolled during active disease.

V gene TRBV5-1 combines with J gene TRBJ1-2; no firm D call. Germline lookup yields CDR1 SGHRS and CDR2 YFSETQ. Deletions cut 1 base from V and 4 bases from J, with 11 bases between. This CDR3 has 14 residues. CDR3 protein: CASSLNSGSYGYTF. As DNA, the CDR3 is TGCGCCAGCAGCTTGAATTCGGGGTCCTATGGCTACACCTTC.

This sequence joins TRBV6-2 or TRBV6-3 and TRBJ1-6; weak D call: TRBD1 (5 bases). The CDR3 totals 14 residues. With 0 bases removed from V and 10 bases from J, the gap between germline ends came to 10 bases. The germline gives CDR1 MNHEY, CDR2 SVGEGT. CDR3 amino acids: CASSYSGGFSPLHF. The DNA for the CDR3 is TGTGCCAGCAGTTACTCCGGGGGGTTCTCACCCCTCCACTTT.

The V and J genes are TRBV7-2 and TRBJ2-6, with D hard to call. CDR1 SGHTA and CDR2 FQGNSA come from the germline V gene. This CDR3 comprises 17 residues. The V and J ends lost 0 bases and 0 bases respectively, with 9 bases between them. The CDR3 sequence: CASSLALGDSGANVLTF. In DNA form, the CDR3 reads TGTGCCAGCAGCTTAGCGCTCGGAGACTCTGGGGCCAACGTCCTGACTTTC.

In nucleotides, the CDR3 is TGTGCCAGCAGCTCCCTAGGCCAGGGGGCCACAGATACGCAGTATTTT. Amino acid sequence: CASSSLGQGATDTQYF. The chain recombines TRBV7-2 with TRBJ2-3, with 8 bases lining up with TRBD1. Germline loops: CDR1 SGHTA, CDR2 FQGNSA. This CDR3 is built from 16 residues. Germline trimming cut 4 bases from V and 2 bases from J; bases unmatched to any gene: 8. The full variable domain, its missing parts supplied by reference TRBV7-2 and TRBJ2-3, is GAGVSQSPSNKVTEKGKDVELRCDPISGHTALYWYRQSLGQGLEFLIYFQGNSAPDKSGLPSDRFSAERTGGSVSTLTIQRTQQEDSAVYLCASSSLGQGATDTQYFGPGTRLTVL.

The chain joins TRBV18 to TRBJ2-7; weak D call: TRBD1 (5 bases). Germline V gene sequence: CDR1 KGHSH, CDR2 LQKENI. The CDR3 contains 14 residues. V lost 3 bases to trimming and J lost 2 bases, with 11 bases between them. The CDR3 sequence: CASSPQQETYEQYF. The CDR3 region has the DNA TGTGCCAGCTCACCGCAACAGGAAACCTACGAGCAGTACTTC. Filled out from reference TRBV18 and TRBJ2-7, the complete variable domain reads NAGVMQNPRHLVRRRGQEARLRCSPMKGHSHVYWYRQLPEEGLKFMVYLQKENIIDESGMPKERFSAEFPKEGPSILRIQQVVRGDSAAYFCASSPQQETYEQYFGPGTRLTVT.

This clone was counted a single time. The chain carries TRBV5-1 and TRBJ2-5; the D gene is possibly TRBD1 (6 bases). Looked up from germline, CDR1 is SGHRS and CDR2 is YFSETQ. V shed 2 bases and J shed 1 base, with 15 bases lying between them. The CDR3 is 16 amino acids. The DNA for the CDR3 is TGCGCCAGCAGCTTTGGGCAAGGGGGTCCCCAAGAGACCCAGTACTTC. Its protein product is CASSFGQGGPQETQYF.

The rearrangement joins TRBV19 to TRBJ2-3; unclear D gene. The germline V and J ends were trimmed by 0 bases and 6 bases, with 10 bases remaining between them. This CDR3 region has 14 residues. Germline V gene sequence: CDR1 LNHDA, CDR2 SQIVND (reference sequence). The CDR3 region has the DNA TGTGCCAGTAGTATAGATCGATGGCGGGATACGCAGTATTTT. It codes for CASSIDRWRDTQYF.

This chain connects TRBV3-1 (or the pseudogene TRBV3-2) to TRBJ1-4; 7 nucleotides line up with TRBD1. The CDR3 runs 13 residues. Germline V gene sequence: CDR1 LGHDT, CDR2 YNNKEL (reference sequence). The trim removed 4 bases at V and 8 bases at J, leaving 4 bases unmatched. The CDR3 sequence is CASSPTGNEKLFF. CDR3 bases: TGTGCCAGCAGCCCGACAGGGAACGAAAAACTGTTTTTT.

This sequence joins TRBV28 and TRBJ2-1; 8 positions agree with TRBD2. V was clipped by 6 bases and J by 4 bases; unmatched bases: 8. The CDR3 covers 15 residues. Germline values: CDR1 MDHEN, CDR2 SYDVKM. The CDR3 DNA is TGTGCCAGCAGCCCCCGAGCTAGCGGGTACAATGAGCAGTTCTTC. Residues: CASSPRASGYNEQFF.

The chain links TRBV18 to TRBJ1-2; a possible D gene is TRBD1 (5 bases). CDR1 and CDR2 from the germline V gene are KGHSH and LQKENI. V dropped 1 base and J dropped 6 bases, with 15 bases sitting between them. This CDR3 is 15 amino acids long. CDR3 amino acids: CASSPRRGLGDGYTF. CDR3 nucleotides: TGTGCCAGCTCACCACGGAGGGGCTTAGGGGATGGCTACACCTTC. Looking up the rest from reference TRBV18 and TRBJ1-2 gives the full variable domain: NAGVMQNPRHLVRRRGQEARLRCSPMKGHSHVYWYRQLPEEGLKFMVYLQKENIIDESGMPKERFSAEFPKEGPSILRIQQVVRGDSAAYFCASSPRRGLGDGYTFGSGTRLTVV.

This chain connects TRBV4-3 to TRBJ1-2; 11 bases agree with TRBD1. From germline, CDR1 is LGHNA and CDR2 YSLEER. CDR3 length: 15 residues. V trimming: 2 bases; J trimming: 7 bases; junction bases outside the gene matches: 6. The CDR3 nucleotides read TGCGCCAGCAGCCAAAAACGGACAGGGGGCTTTGGCTACACCTTC. Encoded protein: CASSQKRTGGFGYTF.

This clone was counted a few times. The chain has TRBV5-8 and TRBJ1-5, with TRBD1 matching over 12 bases. There are 16 residues in the CDR3. The V gene end was trimmed by 0 bases and the J gene end by 6 bases; junction bases not matched to a gene: 4. In germline, CDR1 is SGHTS, CDR2 YDEGEE. CDR3 residues: CASSLDGTGGLQPQHF. The CDR3 DNA follows: TGTGCCAGCAGCTTGGATGGGACAGGGGGCCTTCAGCCCCAGCATTTT.

The V gene is TRBV27, the J gene TRBJ2-2; 10 nucleotides align to TRBD2. There are 17 residues in the CDR3. After removal of 6 bases from V and 4 bases from J, the junction contained 11 bases not matched to a gene. Germline CDR1 and CDR2: MNHEY and SMNVEV (reference sequence). In DNA form, the CDR3 reads TGTGCCAGCAGGAAGGAGTGGACTAGCGGACGCACCGGGGAGCTGTTTTTT. This codes for CASRKEWTSGRTGELFF.

This chain uses TRBV18 with TRBJ1-1, with a possible D match to TRBD1 (6 bases). V was trimmed by 2 bases and J by 4 bases, leaving 14 bases between them. Per the germline V gene, CDR1 is KGHSH and CDR2 is LQKENI. The length of the CDR3 is 15 residues. CDR3 amino acids: CASSPTGKGSTEAFF. CDR3 DNA sequence: TGTGCCAGCTCACCAACAGGGAAGGGGAGCACTGAAGCTTTCTTT.

In its sample, this clone was seen a few times. This chain links TRBV7-3 with TRBJ2-7; D is possibly TRBD1 (6 bases). The CDR3 contains 15 residues. CDR1 is SGHTA, CDR2 FQGTGA, per germline. The ends were cut back, 5 bases at V and 6 bases at J, with 20 bases in the middle. This chain's CDR3 is CASSVTGLSPAEQYF. The DNA of the CDR3 is TGTGCCAGCAGCGTGACAGGTTTGTCACCTGCCGAGCAGTACTTC.

The chain combines TRBV28 with TRBJ1-6; 10 bases are shared with TRBD1. Germline CDR1 and CDR2: MDHEN and SYDVKM. This CDR3 comprises 15 residues. After removal of 2 bases from V and 10 bases from J, the junction contained 5 bases not matched to a gene. The CDR3, as DNA: TGTGCCAGCAGTTTACTGGACAGGGGGGGATCACCCCTCCACTTT. Its translation is CASSLLDRGGSPLHF.

The rearrangement links TRBV4-1 to TRBJ1-2; D is possibly TRBD1 (5 bases). Germline CDR1 reads MGHRA; CDR2 reads YSYEKL. The CDR3 runs to 14 residues. V lost 3 bases to trimming and J lost 0 bases, with 8 bases between them. The DNA for the CDR3 is TGCGCCAGCAGCCAGGAGACAGCTAACTATGGCTACACCTTC. This sequence encodes CASSQETANYGYTF.

CDR3: CASSESPEQGANYGYTF. CDR3 DNA: TGCGCCAGCAGTGAGTCTCCTGAACAGGGAGCTAACTATGGCTACACCTTC. This chain uses TRBV10-1 with TRBJ1-2; tentative D call: TRBD1 (6 bases). Trimming left V 0 bases short and J 0 bases short, with 14 bases between. Germline lookup yields CDR1 WNHNN and CDR2 SYGVQD (reference sequence). This CDR3 is 17 amino acids long.

This chain uses TRBV6-5 with TRBJ1-1; 7 bases are a match to TRBD1. Unmatched junction bases numbered 5, after V lost 6 bases and J lost 4 bases. The CDR3 consists of 13 residues. Germline V gene lookup returns CDR1 MNHEY and CDR2 SVGAGI. This CDR3 is CASRSQGITEAFF. The DNA of the CDR3 is TGTGCCAGCAGGTCACAGGGGATCACTGAAGCTTTCTTT.

The chain has TRBV5-1 and TRBJ1-1; no definite D call. This CDR3 region has 16 residues. Germline lookup yields CDR1 SGHRS and CDR2 YFSETQ. V was clipped by 0 bases and J by 6 bases, with 18 bases between them. The chain's CDR3 is CASSLVGVGEYAEAFF. The CDR3 DNA reads as TGCGCCAGCAGCTTGGTTGGGGTTGGGGAGTACGCTGAAGCTTTCTTT.